The 9 T cell receptor beta chains presented below share a single source sample, sequenced in a study of blood T cell repertoires in COVID-19 (dated by TCRdb to 2020 to 2021). To prepare the library, the immunoSEQ multiplex PCR assay was applied. TCRdb retrieved this table from immuneACCESS and kept in-frame rearrangements only. Not all clones are present; in checked studies, unresolved V genes account for under half, and no reason is known for the remainder. The sample profile shows some 31,000 clones; about 85% of them were found once. About 3% of the sample is in the top ten clones. Sequencing used peripheral blood. The receptor source for this set is a man between 70 and 80 years old with COVID-19, enrolled during active disease.

V is TRBV2 and J is TRBJ1-1; D remains unclear. The CDR3 totals 13 residues. V lost 3 bases and J lost 0, with 5 bases in between. The germline gives CDR1 SNHLY, CDR2 FYNNEI. Here the CDR3 reads CASSDILNTEAFF. In DNA, the CDR3 is TGTGCCAGCAGTGACATTCTGAACACTGAAGCTTTCTTT.

The chain has TRBV19 and TRBJ2-3, with a tentative D call TRBD1 (7 bases). Germline V gene sequence: CDR1 LNHDA, CDR2 SQIVND (reference sequence). Deletions cut 5 bases from V and 0 bases from J, with 12 bases between. The CDR3 has 15 residues. The CDR3 reads CASSSQGTSTDTQYF. The CDR3 nucleotides are TGTGCCAGTAGTTCACAGGGGACTAGCACAGATACGCAGTATTTT.

This clone was counted a single time. The V call is TRBV7-9, the J call TRBJ2-5; 7 bases map to TRBD1. Germline V lookup: CDR1 SEHNR, CDR2 FQNEAQ (reference sequence). The CDR3 contains 14 residues. V shed 1 base and J 2 bases; nucleotides not matched to a gene: 1. CDR3 amino acids: CASSLVTGQETQYF. CDR3 DNA: TGTGCCAGCAGCTTAGTGACAGGGCAAGAGACCCAGTACTTC.

The chain carries TRBV6-5 and TRBJ2-3; D might be TRBD1 (6 bases). V lost 4 bases to trimming and J lost 1 base, with 9 bases between them. The CDR3 loop spans 14 amino acids. Germline V gene data show CDR1 as MNHEY and CDR2 as SVGAGI. The CDR3 protein is CASSWDIRTDTQYF. As DNA, the CDR3 is TGTGCCAGCAGTTGGGACATCCGCACAGATACGCAGTATTTT.

The chain recombines TRBV3-1 (or the pseudogene TRBV3-2) with TRBJ2-1; 7 bases are shared with TRBD2. Germline-derived CDR1 and CDR2 are LGHDT and YNNKEL (reference sequence). The CDR3 is made up of 16 amino acids. Unmatched junction bases numbered 4, after V lost 2 bases and J lost 0 bases. The CDR3 spells CASSQTTSSSYNEQFF. As DNA, the CDR3 is TGTGCCAGCAGCCAAACGACTAGCAGCTCCTACAATGAGCAGTTCTTC.

This sequence joins TRBV6-5 and TRBJ2-1; 12 bases are shared with TRBD2. V was clipped by 6 bases and J by 10 bases; unmatched bases: 4. Germline assignment: CDR1 MNHEY and CDR2 SVGAGI. The CDR3 totals 13 residues. For the CDR3, the DNA is TGTGCCAGCAGGGACGGACTAGCGGGAGAGCAGTTCTTC. Its protein product is CASRDGLAGEQFF.

The sample holds a few counts of this clone. The chain uses TRBV3-1 (or the pseudogene TRBV3-2) and TRBJ1-5, with D unclear. Between the trimmed V and J ends, which lost 0 bases and 6 bases, there was a span of 12 bases. Germline loops: CDR1 LGHDT, CDR2 YNNKEL (reference sequence). The CDR3 runs to 15 residues. This CDR3 is CASSQDFAGFQPQHF. In DNA form, the CDR3 reads TGTGCCAGCAGCCAAGATTTTGCGGGATTTCAGCCCCAGCATTTT.

The V and J genes are TRBV5-1 and TRBJ2-7; 7 nucleotides align to TRBD1. Germline CDR1 and CDR2: SGHRS and YFSETQ. The CDR3 extends over 14 amino acids. Trimming cost V 2 bases and J 3 bases; bases outside gene matches: 5. CDR3 nucleotide sequence: TGCGCCAGCAGCTTTGAGGGGGCCAACTACGAGCAGTACTTC. Its protein product is CASSFEGANYEQYF.

A few counts support this clone. The chain carries TRBV27 and TRBJ1-5; the D is unclear. CDR1 and CDR2 (germline): MNHEY, SMNVEV (reference sequence). Trimming left V 5 bases short and J 5 bases short, with 13 bases between. This CDR3 is built from 14 residues. CDR3 loop: CASSNLQAYQPQHF. The DNA of the CDR3 is TGTGCCAGCAGTAACCTCCAGGCCTATCAGCCCCAGCATTTT.